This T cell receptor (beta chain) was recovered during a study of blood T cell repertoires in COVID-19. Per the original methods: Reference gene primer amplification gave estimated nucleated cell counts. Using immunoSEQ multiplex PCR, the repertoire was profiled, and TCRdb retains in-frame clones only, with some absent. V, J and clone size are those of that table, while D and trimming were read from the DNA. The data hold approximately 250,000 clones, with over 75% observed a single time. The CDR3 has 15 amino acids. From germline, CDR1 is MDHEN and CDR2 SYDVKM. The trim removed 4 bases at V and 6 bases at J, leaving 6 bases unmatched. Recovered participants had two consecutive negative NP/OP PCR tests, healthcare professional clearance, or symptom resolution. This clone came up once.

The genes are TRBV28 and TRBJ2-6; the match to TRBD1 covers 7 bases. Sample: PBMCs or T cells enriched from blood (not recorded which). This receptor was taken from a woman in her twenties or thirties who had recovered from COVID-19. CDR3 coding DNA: TGTGCCAGCAGTTACAGGGGCTCCGAGGCCAACGTCCTGACTTTC. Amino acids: CASSYRGSEANVLTF.